The 29 T cell receptor beta chains presented below share a single source sample, sequenced in a study of shared clonotypes between healthy human individuals. Method: immunoSEQ multiplex PCR; TCRdb's copy keeps in-frame clones and lacks some. This repertoire shows 2 million to 2.5 million clones, approximately 95% found once; its top ten account for around 0.13%. The sequencing sample was made of naive CD4+ T cells sorted from blood. The subset is: CD45RA+ positively selected. All receptors come from a man younger than 35 in good health.

The chain links TRBV21-1 to TRBJ1-2; the table's D call of TRBD1 was not tested on the DNA. TRBV21-1 is shown as a pseudogene. The CDR3 is 21 amino acids. The CDR3 region is CASSIQMTWHKGQRANYGYTF. CDR3 DNA sequence: TGTGCCAGCAGCATACAAATGACATGGCACAAGGGACAGCGAGCTAACTATGGCTACACCTTC.

The chain links TRBV19 to TRBJ2-6, with unresolved D. Trimming pared 5 bases from V and 0 bases from J, leaving 11 bases between. Looked up from germline, CDR1 is LNHDA and CDR2 is SQIVND (reference sequence). CDR3 length: 16 residues. Here the CDR3 reads CASSGSLFSGANVLTF. The CDR3 DNA sequence: TGTGCCAGTAGTGGTAGTCTATTCTCTGGGGCCAACGTCCTGACTTTC. The variable domain in full, completed from reference TRBV19 and TRBJ2-6, reads DGGITQSPKYLFRKEGQNVTLSCEQNLNHDAMYWYRQDPGQGLRLIYYSQIVNDFQKGDIAEGYSVSREKKESFPLTVTSAQKNPTAFYLCASSGSLFSGANVLTFGAGSRLTVL.

The chain combines TRBV27 with TRBJ1-2; D remains ambiguous. The CDR3 runs 13 residues. Germline V gene lookup returns CDR1 MNHEY and CDR2 SMNVEV (reference sequence). Trimming left V 2 bases short and J 7 bases short, with 11 bases between. The CDR3 DNA reads as TGTGCCAGCAGTTTAATCGGGGAAACTGGCTACACCTTC. Translated: CASSLIGETGYTF.

This chain joins TRBV5-4 and TRBJ1-2; D ambiguous. Germline V gives CDR1 SGHNT, CDR2 YYREEE (reference sequence). The CDR3 covers 13 residues. Trimming removed 3 bases from V and 1 base from J, with 7 bases in between. CDR3 DNA sequence: TGTGCCAGCAGCTCCGGGATTAACTATGGCTACACCTTC. Translating it yields CASSSGINYGYTF.

With respect to this clone: The sample carries other DNA sequences with the same CDR3. The chain employs TRBV2 and TRBJ1-1, with D hard to call. Between the trimmed V and J ends, which lost 3 bases and 5 bases, there was a span of 10 bases. The CDR3 extends over 13 amino acids. Per germline, CDR1 SNHLY and CDR2 FYNNEI. For the CDR3, the DNA is TGTGCCAGCAGTGAGGAGGGTTTGACTGAAGCTTTCTTT. Protein sequence: CASSEEGLTEAFF.

The chain links TRBV6-5 to TRBJ2-5; tentative D call: TRBD2 (5 bases). The CDR3 has 16 amino acids. Germline lookup yields CDR1 MNHEY and CDR2 SVGAGI. V shed 1 base and J shed 4 bases, with 16 bases lying between them. The CDR3 loop is CASSYFPLFGRETQYF. In nucleotides, the CDR3 is TGTGCCAGCAGTTACTTCCCCCTGTTTGGGAGAGAGACCCAGTACTTC.

The CDR3 DNA sequence: TGTGCCAGCAGTGAAGCGACCGCAAGGACTAGCGGGAGTAACAGGCGCGGAGAGACCCAGTACTTC. This codes for CASSEATARTSGSNRRGETQYF. The chain links TRBV6-1 to TRBJ2-5; TRBD2 matches 13 bases. Germline V CDR1 and CDR2: MNHNS, SASEGT. The ends lost 0 bases at V and 4 bases at J; junction bases unmatched: 20. This CDR3 has 22 amino acids.

V is TRBV10-3 and J is TRBJ2-5; D may be TRBD2 (6 bases). This CDR3 comprises 15 residues. Per germline, CDR1 ENHRY and CDR2 SYGVKD. V was clipped by 4 bases and J by 0 bases, with 12 bases between them. CDR3 amino acids: CAISGRDLYQETQYF. The CDR3 DNA follows: TGTGCCATCAGTGGGAGGGACCTGTACCAAGAGACCCAGTACTTC.

V gene TRBV18 combines with J gene TRBJ1-3; 7 positions agree with TRBD1. The V and J ends lost 6 bases and 7 bases, in that order; junction bases with no gene match: 12. The germline CDR1 and CDR2 sequences are KGHSH and LQKENI. The CDR3 contains 15 residues. CDR3 in DNA: TGTGCCAGCTCTCCGCTACAGGGGCCAGTGAACACCATATATTTT. Encoded protein: CASSPLQGPVNTIYF.

V is TRBV2 and J is TRBJ1-1, with 7 bases identical to TRBD1. Germline V lookup: CDR1 SNHLY, CDR2 FYNNEI. V dropped 6 bases and J dropped 3; count of bases not matched to a gene: 7. This CDR3 has 14 residues. CDR3 amino acids: CASSGTETHTEAFF. CDR3 in DNA: TGTGCCAGCAGCGGGACAGAAACTCACACTGAAGCTTTCTTT.

The chain has TRBV6-5 and TRBJ2-4, with D possibly matching TRBD1 (7 bases). Trimming removed 5 bases at V and 5 bases at J, with 16 bases between. The CDR3 loop spans 15 amino acids. In germline, CDR1 is MNHEY, CDR2 SVGAGI. CDR3 in amino acids: CASSPGGRGENIQYF. The CDR3 bases are TGTGCCAGCAGTCCAGGGGGGCGGGGCGAAAACATTCAGTACTTC.

This sequence joins TRBV2 and TRBJ2-4; D may be TRBD1 (6 bases). This CDR3 is built from 13 residues. Germline V gene lookup returns CDR1 SNHLY and CDR2 FYNNEI. The V gene lost 6 bases and the J gene lost 8 bases, with 14 bases spanning the gap. Written as DNA, the CDR3 is TGTGCCAGCAGGAGGGAACAGGGCGACATTCAGTACTTC. This codes for CASRREQGDIQYF.

This sequence joins TRBV28 and TRBJ1-1; D not resolved. Germline lookup yields CDR1 MDHEN and CDR2 SYDVKM. V dropped 4 bases and J dropped 5 bases, with 8 bases sitting between them. The CDR3 is 12 amino acids. The CDR3 sequence is CASSSEWTEAFF. Here the CDR3 DNA reads TGTGCCAGCAGTTCCGAATGGACTGAAGCTTTCTTT.

Only one count was recorded for this clone. The V gene is TRBV9, the J gene TRBJ2-3; 7 bases fit TRBD1. Germline values: CDR1 SGDLS, CDR2 YYNGEE. The J segment lost 2 bases and the V segment lost 4 bases, leaving 7 bases of the junction unmatched. There are 15 residues in the CDR3. CDR3 loop: CASSPRDRLTDTQYF. The CDR3 bases are TGTGCCAGCAGCCCCCGGGACAGACTCACAGATACGCAGTATTTT.

The rearrangement uses TRBV5-1 and TRBJ2-1, with 9 bases fitting TRBD2. V lost 4 bases, J lost 3 bases, and 2 bases stayed unmatched. Germline V gives CDR1 SGHRS, CDR2 YFSETQ. This CDR3 spans 14 amino acids. The CDR3 sequence is CASSRSGGYNEQFF. The CDR3 nucleotides read TGCGCCAGCAGCCGTAGCGGGGGCTACAATGAGCAGTTCTTC.

A note on this clone: Other DNA variants within this sample encode the same CDR3. The chain combines TRBV6-1 with TRBJ2-3; 7 bases match TRBD2. Per the germline V gene, CDR1 is MNHNS and CDR2 is SASEGT. V was pared by 4 bases and J by 1 base, with 2 bases of the junction left unmatched. This CDR3 spans 14 amino acids. CDR3 sequence reads: CASSVAGGTDTQYF. The DNA of the CDR3 is TGTGCCAGCAGTGTTGCGGGGGGCACAGATACGCAGTATTTT.

This sequence joins TRBV11-1 and TRBJ2-7; no clear D gene. Trimming removed 3 bases at V and 3 bases at J, with 18 bases between. CDR3 length: 16 amino acids. CDR1 is SGHAT, CDR2 FQDESV, per germline (reference sequence). As DNA, the CDR3 is TGTGCCAGCAGCTTCTCTTTCGAGGCCGTCCTCTACGAGCAGTACTTC. This translates into CASSFSFEAVLYEQYF.

J is TRBJ2-7 and V is TRBV27; 11 bases are a match to TRBD2. The V segment lost 4 bases and the J segment 4 bases; nucleotides outside the gene matches: 6. The CDR3 has 15 amino acids. Germline CDR1 is MNHEY and CDR2 is SMNVEV (reference sequence). The CDR3 DNA reads TGTGCCAGCAGTTCCCGAACTAGCGGGAGTTACGAGCAGTACTTC. Amino acid sequence: CASSSRTSGSYEQYF.

The chain is built from TRBV6-5 and TRBJ1-1; D not certain. This CDR3 spans 13 amino acids. CDR1 and CDR2 from the germline V gene are MNHEY and SVGAGI. Trimming cost V 2 bases and J 2 bases, with 6 bases left between them. The CDR3 region is CASSYEHNTEAFF. CDR3 nucleotides: TGTGCCAGCAGTTACGAACACAACACTGAAGCTTTCTTT.

CDR3 DNA sequence: TGTGCCAGCTCACCGACAGGGGAGTACAATGAGCAGTTCTTC. Protein: CASSPTGEYNEQFF. This sequence joins TRBV18 and TRBJ2-1; the match to TRBD1 covers 8 bases. Germline V gene sequence: CDR1 KGHSH, CDR2 LQKENI. With 3 bases clipped from V and 4 bases from J, the junction kept 2 bases outside the gene matches. The CDR3 is 14 amino acids.

J is TRBJ1-3 and V is TRBV11-2, with D uncertain. This CDR3 has 13 amino acids. The ends were cut back, 5 bases at V and 2 bases at J, with 7 bases in the middle. The germline V gene encodes CDR1 SGHAT and CDR2 FQNNGV. CDR3 coding DNA: TGTGCCAGCAGCCCGCGTCCTGGAAACACCATATATTTT. Protein product: CASSPRPGNTIYF.

CDR3 sequence reads: CASSELEGRMNTEAFF. The CDR3 nucleotides read TGTGCCAGCAGTGAATTGGAGGGCAGAATGAACACTGAAGCTTTCTTT. The J gene is TRBJ1-1, the V gene TRBV25-1; D gene unclear. This CDR3 spans 16 amino acids. Trimming left V 1 base short and J 0 bases short, with 12 bases between. Germline CDR1 is MGHDK and CDR2 is SYGVNS.

About this clone itself: One end of the junction fails to match germline, which may point to a read error. CDR3 in amino acids: CASSPGSGTGVF. The CDR3 DNA follows: TGTGCCAGCAGCCCTGGCTCCGGGACAGGGGTTTTT. The rearrangement uses TRBV7-9 and TRBJ1-4; the match to TRBD1 covers 10 bases. The CDR3 is made up of 12 amino acids. CDR1 and CDR2 from the germline V gene are SEHNR and FQNEAQ (reference sequence). Filled out from reference TRBV7-9 and TRBJ1-4, the complete variable domain reads DTGVSQNPRHKITKRGQNVTFRCDPISEHNRLYWYRQTLGQGPEFLTYFQNEAQLEKSRLLSDRFSAERPKGSFSTLEIQRTEQGDSAMYLCASSPGSGTGVFGSGTQLSVL.

The chain uses TRBV11-2 and TRBJ2-5; D remains unclear. This CDR3 is built from 16 residues. V was cut by 1 base and J by 5 bases, with 17 bases left in between. Germline V gives CDR1 SGHAT, CDR2 FQNNGV. DNA of the CDR3: TGTGCCAGCAGCTTAGGCTTGGGGAAAGGCCAGGAGACCCAGTACTTC. Translation gives CASSLGLGKGQETQYF.

CDR3 nucleotide sequence: TGTGCCAGCAGTGTACCGGGCCAGTGGGAGCAGTACTTC. It specifies CASSVPGQWEQYF. The chain couples TRBV25-1 to TRBJ2-7; D not resolved. This CDR3 has 13 residues. V lost 4 bases and J 7 bases, leaving 14 bases between the germline ends. Per the germline V gene, CDR1 is MGHDK and CDR2 is SYGVNS.

The chain has TRBV6-6 and TRBJ2-7; D possibly uses TRBD1 or TRBD2 (5 bases each). The V and J ends lost 6 bases and 1 base respectively, with 19 bases between them. The CDR3 consists of 16 residues. Germline V gives CDR1 MNHNY, CDR2 SVGAGI (reference sequence). CDR3 in DNA: TGTGCCAGCAGGCCCCCCCGGATAGAGGGGTCCTACGAGCAGTACTTC. Its translation is CASRPPRIEGSYEQYF.

This chain connects TRBV10-2 to TRBJ2-7; the D gene is possibly TRBD1 (6 bases). V shed 2 bases and J shed 11 bases, with 13 bases lying between them. The length of the CDR3 is 12 residues. Germline CDR1 and CDR2: WSHSY and SAAADI. The DNA of the CDR3 is TGCGCCAGCAGTGAGATAAGAGGGGGAGAGTACTTC. It specifies CASSEIRGGEYF.

The rearrangement uses TRBV2 and TRBJ2-3; D gene ambiguous. The germline V gene has CDR1 SNHLY and CDR2 FYNNEI. Trimming left V 11 bases short and J 4 bases short, with 13 bases between. This CDR3 comprises 12 residues. The CDR3 loop is CAGMGLADTQYF. In DNA form, the CDR3 reads TGTGCCGGAATGGGGTTGGCAGATACGCAGTATTTT.

As regards this clone: The junction differs from germline at one of its ends, possibly a read error. The chain employs TRBV10-3 and TRBJ1-5; D is ambiguous. The CDR3 is 13 residues long. The V gene's germline CDR1 is ENHRY and CDR2 SYGVKD. This chain's CDR3 is CAMSDGEVEPQHF. The CDR3 bases are TGTGCCATGAGTGATGGGGAGGTGGAGCCCCAGCATTTT.